These 12 T cell receptor beta chains were sequenced from one sample in a study of blood T cell repertoires in COVID-19. Assay used: immunoSEQ multiplex PCR; TCRdb lists only in-frame clones, some missing. The sample comprises fewer than 150,000 clones, roughly 84% of which are singletons, and roughly an eighth rests with the top ten. Sequencing was performed on peripheral blood. The receptors shown here come from a woman in her 30s who had recovered from COVID-19.

This chain joins TRBV3-1 (or the pseudogene TRBV3-2) and TRBJ1-2; no reliable D call. Trimming pared 4 bases from V and 8 bases from J, leaving 23 bases between. Germline CDR1 reads LGHDT; CDR2 reads YNNKEL (reference sequence). This CDR3 has 16 amino acids. The CDR3 nucleotides read TGTGCCAGCAGCCCCTCCTCCATCGGCGGGCTGGGGGGCTACACCTTC. This encodes CASSPSSIGGLGGYTF.

This chain connects TRBV19 to TRBJ2-3; TRBD1 matches 9 bases. CDR1 is LNHDA, CDR2 SQIVND, per germline (reference sequence). This CDR3 region has 19 residues. The V and J ends lost 4 bases and 0 bases, in that order; junction bases with no gene match: 14. CDR3 residues: CASSTPSGTGRTSTDTQYF. In DNA form, the CDR3 reads TGTGCCAGTAGTACCCCGTCCGGGACAGGGAGAACTAGCACAGATACGCAGTATTTT. Combining the CDR3 with reference TRBV19 and TRBJ2-3 gives the whole variable domain DGGITQSPKYLFRKEGQNVTLSCEQNLNHDAMYWYRQDPGQGLRLIYYSQIVNDFQKGDIAEGYSVSREKKESFPLTVTSAQKNPTAFYLCASSTPSGTGRTSTDTQYFGPGTRLTVL.

CDR3 coding DNA: TGTGCCAGCAGTGAAGGACAGCAAAATCAGCCCCAGCATTTT. Translated, it gives CASSEGQQNQPQHF. The chain uses TRBV6-1 and TRBJ1-5; D may be TRBD1 (5 bases). Germline V gene sequence: CDR1 MNHNS, CDR2 SASEGT. Trimming cost V 1 base and J 4 bases, with 8 bases left between them. This CDR3 region has 14 residues.

J is TRBJ2-7 and V is TRBV2, with TRBD1 identical over 7 bases. V shed 8 bases and J 2 bases; nucleotides not matched to a gene: 12. The CDR3 totals 15 residues. The germline CDR1 and CDR2 sequences are SNHLY and FYNNEI. The CDR3 DNA is TGTGCCAGCCTACTCACGGGGACAGCCACCTACGAGCAGTACTTC. Translating it yields CASLLTGTATYEQYF.

The rearrangement uses TRBV19 and TRBJ2-1; maybe TRBD2 (5 bases). CDR1 and CDR2 from the germline V gene are LNHDA and SQIVND (reference sequence). Trimming left V 2 bases short and J 9 bases short, with 11 bases between. The CDR3 spans 13 residues. CDR3 coding DNA: TGTGCCAGTAGTATACGCTCTAGCATTGAGCAGTTCTTC. Translation: CASSIRSSIEQFF.

V gene TRBV6-6 combines with J gene TRBJ1-1; no clear D gene. With 5 bases removed from V and 0 bases from J, the gap between germline ends came to 7 bases. Looked up from germline, CDR1 is MNHNY and CDR2 is SVGAGI (reference sequence). This CDR3 has 13 amino acids. The CDR3 protein is CASSITVNTEAFF. CDR3 nucleotides: TGTGCCAGCAGTATTACGGTGAACACTGAAGCTTTCTTT.

The chain employs TRBV7-3 and TRBJ2-2, with 11 bases fitting TRBD2. In germline, CDR1 is SGHTA, CDR2 FQGTGA. CDR3 length: 16 amino acids. Trimming took 2 bases from V and 5 from J; bases not matched to a gene: 4. The CDR3 bases are TGTGCCAGCAGCTTAGCGCTAGCGGGAGGAACCGGGGAGCTGTTTTTT. Translating it yields CASSLALAGGTGELFF.

Of note for this clone: The junction and the germline gene differ at one end; a read error may be behind it. The identical CDR3 is also encoded by other nucleotide sequences in the sample. The chain uses TRBV3-1 (or the pseudogene TRBV3-2) and TRBJ1-5; 12 bases map to TRBD1. This CDR3 comprises 16 residues. Germline V gene lookup returns CDR1 LGHDT and CDR2 YNNKEL (reference sequence). CDR3 DNA: TGTGCCAGCAGCAGATCCGGGACAGGGGGCAACCAGCCCCAGCATTTT. Translating gives CASSRSGTGGNQPQHF.

This sequence joins TRBV3-1 (or the pseudogene TRBV3-2) and TRBJ2-7, with TRBD1 identical over 7 bases. The junction had 6 bases not matched to a gene; V was cut back by 0 bases and J by 1 base. This CDR3 has 16 amino acids. Germline loops: CDR1 LGHDT, CDR2 YNNKEL (reference sequence). CDR3 DNA sequence: TGTGCCAGCAGCCAAGAGTCTGGCAGGGGGTCCTACGAGCAGTACTTC. This encodes CASSQESGRGSYEQYF.

The chain carries TRBV19 and TRBJ1-6; no definite D call. The V and J ends lost 9 bases and 0 bases respectively, with 9 bases between them. This CDR3 contains 14 residues. Germline values: CDR1 LNHDA, CDR2 SQIVND (reference sequence). The CDR3 is CASSSSSYNSPLHF. The CDR3 region has the DNA TGTGCCAGCAGTTCTAGCTCCTATAATTCACCCCTCCACTTT.

The chain uses TRBV10-2 and TRBJ2-3; maybe TRBD1 (5 bases). Germline CDR1 reads WSHSY; CDR2 reads SAAADI. V shed 7 bases and J shed 5 bases, with 16 bases lying between them. CDR3 length equals 14 residues. The CDR3 sequence: CASNMVGVGDTQYF. The DNA of the CDR3 is TGCGCCAGCAATATGGTAGGGGTTGGAGATACGCAGTATTTT.

The rearrangement joins TRBV5-6 to TRBJ2-5, with TRBD1 as a possible D gene (6 bases). The germline V gene has CDR1 SGHDT and CDR2 YYEEEE. CDR3 length: 15 amino acids. V dropped 0 bases and J dropped 4 bases, with 13 bases sitting between them. In DNA, the CDR3 is TGTGCCAGCAGCTTGGCGTCAGGGGTGAGAGAGACCCAGTACTTC. Translating it yields CASSLASGVRETQYF.